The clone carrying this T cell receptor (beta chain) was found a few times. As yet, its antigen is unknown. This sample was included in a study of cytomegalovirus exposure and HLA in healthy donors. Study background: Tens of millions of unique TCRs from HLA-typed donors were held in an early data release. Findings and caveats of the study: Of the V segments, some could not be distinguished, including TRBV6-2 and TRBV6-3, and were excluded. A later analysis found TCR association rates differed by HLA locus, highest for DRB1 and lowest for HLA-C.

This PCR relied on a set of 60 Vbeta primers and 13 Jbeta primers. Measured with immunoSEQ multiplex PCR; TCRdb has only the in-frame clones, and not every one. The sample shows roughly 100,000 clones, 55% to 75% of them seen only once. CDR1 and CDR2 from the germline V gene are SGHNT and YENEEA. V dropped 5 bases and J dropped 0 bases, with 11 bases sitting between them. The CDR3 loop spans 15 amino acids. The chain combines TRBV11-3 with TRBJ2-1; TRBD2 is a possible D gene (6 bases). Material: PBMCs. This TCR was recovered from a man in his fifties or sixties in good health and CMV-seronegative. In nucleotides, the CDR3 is TGTGCCAGCAGCCCGGAGGGTGGCTCCTACAATGAGCAGTTCTTC. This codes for CASSPEGGSYNEQFF.